This TCR beta chain was recorded in a study of human T cells and chemical hapten exposure. Study-level information: Patients, chiefly female, had alopecia areata, totalis or universalis.

This CDR3 spans 15 amino acids. Looked up from germline, CDR1 is LNHNV and CDR2 is YYDKDF (reference sequence). Trimming shortened V by 1 base and J by 2 bases, and 10 bases separated the two germline ends. Study outcomes and limitations: A positive correlation with patch test score was found for PT1 expanded TCR counts. Sensitizing to DPC left TCRs with a frequency above 1 in 1000 unaltered.

TCRdb redid the calling of the RACE reads with MiXCR, one entry per CDR3 protein. The profile shows 40,000 to 65,000 distinct CDR3 sequences, approximately 10% of them singletons. About this clonotype itself: Antigen unknown.

Described time point: patch test 1, 2 weeks after DPC sensitization. Treatment given: therapeutic diphenylcyclopropenone sensitization with weekly scalp DPC. Before extraction, the whole blood was not fractionated, and total RNA was taken from it. The rearrangement uses TRBV15 and TRBJ2-3; tentatively, D is TRBD1 or TRBD2 (5 bases each). The clonotype originates from a woman between 40 and 55 years old with alopecia areata. Some clones in this sample may be carry-over from other donors' samples. Sequencing used whole blood, obtained in connection with sensitization to the hapten diphenylcyclopropenone (DPC). CDR3 DNA: TGTGCCACCAGCAGAGGGGGACCGGCCACAGATACGCAGTATTTT. It yields the protein CATSRGGPATDTQYF.